The present T cell receptor beta chain was sequenced within a study of shared clonotypes between healthy human individuals. On the study more broadly: Three plates each covered CD4 naive and memory; CD8 naive two, CD8 memory one.

Whole-study results and caveats: Rarefaction gave evidence that sorted-subset sequencing remained incomplete despite large depth. About 4.5% of naive CD4 clonotypes were common to a handful of donors.

Here immunoSEQ multiplex PCR was the method, and the copy in TCRdb shows in-frame clones only, minus some. The sample includes about 680,000 clones, around four fifths seen only once; the top ten take around 2%. At least ten counts were recorded for this clone. Its antigen is as yet unknown. V dropped 6 bases and J dropped 4; count of bases not matched to a gene: 10. CDR3 length equals 16 residues. Germline V CDR1 and CDR2: SNHLY, FYNNEI. This receptor was obtained from a woman between 25 and 40 years old in good health. Sequencing was performed on memory CD4+ T cells sorted from blood. Subset in this sample: CD45RA-negative fraction. The chain carries TRBV2 and TRBJ2-2; TRBD1 aligns across 8 bases. The CDR3 DNA is TGTGCCAGCAGGAGAACAGGGGGTCGTGGCACCGGGGAGCTGTTTTTT. Protein product: CASRRTGGRGTGELFF.